The clone carrying this TCR beta chain was counted many times. Synthesis of cDNA was carried out by template-switch 5'RACE. The reaction used 10-nucleotide random UMIs. TCRdb processed the 5' RACE reads anew with MiXCR; each CDR3 protein has one entry. The top ten clones hold about 9% of a sample with about 38,000 distinct CDR3 sequences, approximately 5.1% of them seen once. Germline V gene sequence: CDR1 SNHLY, CDR2 FYNNEI. The CDR3 runs to 12 residues. V lost 6 bases to trimming and J lost 6 bases, with 8 bases between them. This record belongs to a study of neurological immune-mediated disorders. The sorted-subset TCR libraries were prepared using about a million CD4+ or CD8+ T cells as the starting material.

This chain connects TRBV2 to TRBJ2-2; tentative D call: TRBD1 (6 bases). Material for sequencing was CD4+ T cells from blood. This clonotype was obtained from a man aged 18 to 30 in good health. The DNA of the CDR3 is TGTGCCAGCAGGGACAGTCCCGGGGAGCTGTTTTTT. Translating it yields CASRDSPGELFF.